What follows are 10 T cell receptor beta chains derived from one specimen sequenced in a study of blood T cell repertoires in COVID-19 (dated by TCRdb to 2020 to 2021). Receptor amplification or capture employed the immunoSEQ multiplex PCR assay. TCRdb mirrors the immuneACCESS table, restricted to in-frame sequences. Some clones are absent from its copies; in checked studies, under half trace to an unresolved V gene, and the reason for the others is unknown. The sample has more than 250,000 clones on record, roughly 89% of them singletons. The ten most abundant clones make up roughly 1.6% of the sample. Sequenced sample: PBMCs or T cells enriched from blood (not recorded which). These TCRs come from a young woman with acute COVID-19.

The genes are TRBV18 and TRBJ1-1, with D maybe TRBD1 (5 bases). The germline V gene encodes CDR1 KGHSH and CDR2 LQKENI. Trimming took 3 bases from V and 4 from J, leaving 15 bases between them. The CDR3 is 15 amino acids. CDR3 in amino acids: CASSPGGGIVTEAFF. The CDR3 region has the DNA TGTGCCAGCTCACCGGGGGGGGGAATAGTCACTGAAGCTTTCTTT.

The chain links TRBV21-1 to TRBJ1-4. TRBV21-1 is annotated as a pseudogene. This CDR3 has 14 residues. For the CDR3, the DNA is TGTGCCAGCAGGCGGGACGCAACTAATGAAAAACTGTTTTTT. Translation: CASRRDATNEKLFF.

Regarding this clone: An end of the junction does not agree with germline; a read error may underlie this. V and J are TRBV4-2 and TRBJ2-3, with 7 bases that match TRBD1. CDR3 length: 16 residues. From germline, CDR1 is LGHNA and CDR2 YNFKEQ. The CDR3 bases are TGTGCCAACAGCCAAGAAACAGGGGCTAGCACAGATACGCAGTATTTT. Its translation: CANSQETGASTDTQYF.

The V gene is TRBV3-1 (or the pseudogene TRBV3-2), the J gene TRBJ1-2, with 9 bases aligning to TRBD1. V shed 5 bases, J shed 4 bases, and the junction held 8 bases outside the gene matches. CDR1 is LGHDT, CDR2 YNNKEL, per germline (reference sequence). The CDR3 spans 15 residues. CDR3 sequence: CASSAQTGGVYGYTF. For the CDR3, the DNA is TGTGCCAGCAGCGCACAGACAGGGGGTGTCTATGGCTACACCTTC.

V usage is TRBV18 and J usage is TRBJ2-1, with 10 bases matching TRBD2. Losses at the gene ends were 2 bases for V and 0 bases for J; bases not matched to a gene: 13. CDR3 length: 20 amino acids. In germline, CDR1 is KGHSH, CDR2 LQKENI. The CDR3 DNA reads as TGTGCCAGCTCACCAGTAATAGGACTAGCGGAGGAGAGCTCCTACAATGAGCAGTTCTTC. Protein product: CASSPVIGLAEESSYNEQFF.

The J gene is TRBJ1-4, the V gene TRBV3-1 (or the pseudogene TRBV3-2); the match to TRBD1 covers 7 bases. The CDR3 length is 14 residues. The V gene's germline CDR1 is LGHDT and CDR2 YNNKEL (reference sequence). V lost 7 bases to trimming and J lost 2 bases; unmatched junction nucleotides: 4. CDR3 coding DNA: TGTGCCAGCACTCCGGACAGGACTAATGAAAAACTGTTTTTT. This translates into CASTPDRTNEKLFF.

The CDR3 DNA reads as TGTGCCTGGAGTGGTCCCCCGAACTATGGCTACACCTTC. It encodes CAWSGPPNYGYTF. The gene calls are TRBV30 and TRBJ1-2; unclear D gene. Looked up from germline, CDR1 is GTSNPN and CDR2 is SVGIG (reference sequence). The CDR3 covers 13 residues. Trimming pared 1 base from V and 2 bases from J, leaving 8 bases between.

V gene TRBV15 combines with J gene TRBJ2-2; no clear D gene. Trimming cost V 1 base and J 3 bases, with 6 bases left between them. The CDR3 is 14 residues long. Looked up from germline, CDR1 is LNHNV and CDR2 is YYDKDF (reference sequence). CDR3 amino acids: CATSRVQDTGELFF. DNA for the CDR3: TGTGCCACCAGCAGAGTTCAGGACACCGGGGAGCTGTTTTTT.

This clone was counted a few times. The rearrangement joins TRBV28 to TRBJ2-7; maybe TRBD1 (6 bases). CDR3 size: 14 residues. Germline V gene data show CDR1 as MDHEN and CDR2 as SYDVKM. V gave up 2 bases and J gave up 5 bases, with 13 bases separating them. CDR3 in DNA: TGTGCCAGCAGTTTAGCCGGGACATCCCACGAGCAGTACTTC. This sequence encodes CASSLAGTSHEQYF.

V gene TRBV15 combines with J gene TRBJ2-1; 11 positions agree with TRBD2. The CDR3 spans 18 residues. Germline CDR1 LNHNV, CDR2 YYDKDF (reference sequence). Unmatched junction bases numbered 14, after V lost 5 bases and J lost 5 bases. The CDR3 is CATSSGLADLFGNNEQFF. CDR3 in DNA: TGTGCCACCAGCTCGGGACTAGCGGACCTATTCGGGAACAATGAGCAGTTCTTC.